This T cell receptor beta chain derives from a study of blood T cells in healthy people across ages. The second PCR ran about 7 to 12 cycles with a sample-barcoded 5' primer and J-beta primers. A single record per CDR3 protein comes from TCRdb applying MiXCR to the 5' RACE reads. The data hold around 990,000 distinct CDR3 sequences, with about 23% observed a single time. These data were also reused for a study on T cells of mothers and their children.

This receptor was obtained from a girl aged 2-15 years in good health. Sequenced sample: blood.

In DNA, the CDR3 is TGCAGTGCTAGAGATGGGTCGGATCAAGAGACCCAGTACTTC. Translation gives CSARDGSDQETQYF. The gene calls are TRBV20-1 and TRBJ2-5; no clear D. This CDR3 has 14 residues. With 0 bases removed from V and 2 bases from J, the gap between germline ends came to 10 bases. The V gene's germline CDR1 is DFQATT and CDR2 SNEGSKA (reference sequence).